The 26 T cell receptor beta chains below all came from one sample that was sequenced in a study of control samples from healthy donors and cancer patients. The assay was immunoSEQ multiplex PCR, and TCRdb's table has in-frame clones only and misses some. The repertoire holds about 160,000 clones, with roughly 94% as singletons. The sample consisted of blood. These receptors were collected from a woman aged 40 to 55 in good health.

V usage is TRBV7-2 and J usage is TRBJ2-1; D is perhaps TRBD2 (7 bases). The germline CDR1 and CDR2 sequences are SGHTA and FQGNSA. V was cut by 6 bases and J by 5 bases, with 11 bases left in between. This CDR3 spans 13 amino acids. CDR3 sequence (DNA): TGTGCCAGCAGGGCGGGGGCCAACAATGAGCAGTTCTTC. It codes for CASRAGANNEQFF.

V is TRBV29-1 and J is TRBJ1-2, with D hard to call. Germline CDR1 is SQVTM and CDR2 is ANQGSEA. The CDR3 length is 13 residues. V lost 1 base to trimming and J lost 6 bases, with 12 bases between them. The CDR3 DNA reads as TGCAGCGTTGAAGTCACGGGAGGGCATGGCTACACCTTC. It translates to CSVEVTGGHGYTF.

The V and J genes are TRBV4-1 and TRBJ1-4; 8 bases line up with TRBD1. This CDR3 region has 15 residues. The germline CDR1 and CDR2 sequences are MGHRA and YSYEKL. The V segment lost 1 base and the J segment 5 bases; nucleotides outside the gene matches: 3. The CDR3 sequence is CASSQVQGGNEKLFF. CDR3 DNA: TGCGCCAGCAGCCAAGTACAGGGGGGGAATGAAAAACTGTTTTTT.

The rearrangement joins TRBV4-1 to TRBJ1-1; D gene ambiguous. Germline V gene data show CDR1 as MGHRA and CDR2 as YSYEKL. The CDR3 is 16 residues long. Trimming cost V 0 bases and J 4 bases, with 15 bases left between them. The DNA for the CDR3 is TGCGCCAGCAGCCAAGAGACTATCCGTTTGGGCACTGAAGCTTTCTTT. Amino acid sequence: CASSQETIRLGTEAFF.

The V and J genes are TRBV9 and TRBJ2-3; 8 bases map to TRBD1. The trim removed 5 bases at V and 0 bases at J, leaving 5 bases unmatched. The CDR3 length is 15 residues. CDR1 and CDR2 (germline): SGDLS, YYNGEE. The CDR3 region has the DNA TGTGCCAGCAGTTTGGGGACAGGCAGCACAGATACGCAGTATTTT. Translated, it gives CASSLGTGSTDTQYF.

The V and J genes are TRBV6-5 and TRBJ2-5; D gene ambiguous. CDR1 and CDR2 from the germline V gene are MNHEY and SVGAGI. The length of the CDR3 is 15 residues. V lost 7 bases and J 5 bases, leaving 20 bases between the germline ends. The CDR3 spells CASTPNAVNSETQYF. The CDR3 DNA sequence: TGTGCCAGCACCCCCAACGCGGTCAACTCGGAGACCCAGTACTTC.

The chain uses TRBV19 and TRBJ1-1; D remains ambiguous. Looked up from germline, CDR1 is LNHDA and CDR2 is SQIVND (reference sequence). This CDR3 is built from 14 residues. V was cut by 4 bases and J by 1 base, with 10 bases left in between. Written as DNA, the CDR3 is TGTGCCAGTAGTAACCGGGTGTCGAACACTGAAGCTTTCTTT. Translating it yields CASSNRVSNTEAFF.

This sequence joins TRBV5-4 and TRBJ2-5; D not certain. Germline values: CDR1 SGHNT, CDR2 YYREEE (reference sequence). The V gene lost 4 bases and the J gene lost 1 base, with 17 bases spanning the gap. The CDR3 loop spans 16 amino acids. CDR3 bases: TGTGCCAGCAGCGCTTCTGCGACCGATCTCCAAGAGACCCAGTACTTC. This translates into CASSASATDLQETQYF.

This clone appeared a single time. The chain recombines TRBV11-2 with TRBJ2-7, with a tentative D call TRBD2 (6 bases). CDR3 length: 13 residues. Trimming took off 3 bases at V and 0 bases at J, with 6 bases between the two ends. The V gene's germline CDR1 is SGHAT and CDR2 FQNNGV. The CDR3 DNA sequence: TGTGCCAGCAGCTTGGGGGGCTCCTACGAGCAGTACTTC. Amino acid sequence: CASSLGGSYEQYF. Complete variable domain (other parts from reference TRBV11-2 and TRBJ2-7): EAGVAQSPRYKIIEKRQSVAFWCNPISGHATLYWYQQILGQGPKLLIQFQNNGVVDDSQLPKDRFSAERLKGVDSTLKIQPAKLEDSAVYLCASSLGGSYEQYFGPGTRLTVT.

Comment on this clone: The sample contains more than one DNA sequence encoding this CDR3. The chain employs TRBV7-8 and TRBJ1-1, with D maybe TRBD1 (5 bases). CDR3 length: 14 amino acids. V was pared by 5 bases and J by 1 base, with 11 bases between. Germline-derived CDR1 and CDR2 are SGHVS and FQNEAQ. CDR3 loop: CASSLGTANTEAFF. CDR3 coding DNA: TGTGCCAGCAGCCTAGGGACGGCGAACACTGAAGCTTTCTTT. Complete variable domain (other parts from reference TRBV7-8 and TRBJ1-1): GAGVSQSPRYKVAKRGQDVALRCDPISGHVSLFWYQQALGQGPEFLTYFQNEAQLDKSGLPSDRFFAERPEGSVSTLKIQRTQQEDSAVYLCASSLGTANTEAFFGQGTRLTVV.

The chain couples TRBV5-6 to TRBJ2-7, with D tentatively TRBD1 (6 bases). This CDR3 region has 15 residues. With 2 bases removed from V and 3 bases from J, the gap between germline ends came to 15 bases. CDR1 and CDR2 (germline): SGHDT, YYEEEE. As DNA, the CDR3 is TGTGCCAGCAGCTTCCGGGACACAAATAACTACGAGCAGTACTTC. It is translated as CASSFRDTNNYEQYF.

This clone showed up just a few times. Other DNA sequences within the sample encode an identical CDR3. This chain connects TRBV7-9 to TRBJ2-5; no firm D call. The CDR3 is 13 amino acids. Trimming removed 5 bases at V and 5 bases at J, with 12 bases between. The germline V gene encodes CDR1 SEHNR and CDR2 FQNEAQ (reference sequence). CDR3 DNA: TGTGCCAGCAGCCCCAGAGGTCCGGAGACCCAGTACTTC. It is translated as CASSPRGPETQYF. Drawing the rest from reference TRBV7-9 and TRBJ2-5, the complete variable domain is DTGVSQNPRHKITKRGQNVTFRCDPISEHNRLYWYRQTLGQGPEFLTYFQNEAQLEKSRLLSDRFSAERPKGSFSTLEIQRTEQGDSAMYLCASSPRGPETQYFGPGTRLLVL.

This clone was recorded only once. V is TRBV19 and J is TRBJ1-2, with 7 bases aligning to TRBD1. Germline CDR1 and CDR2: LNHDA and SQIVND (reference sequence). The CDR3 is 15 amino acids. After removal of 4 bases from V and 4 bases from J, the junction contained 9 bases not matched to a gene. The chain's CDR3 is CASSTGTVIPYGYTF. For the CDR3, the DNA is TGTGCCAGTAGTACCGGGACAGTAATACCCTATGGCTACACCTTC.

This sequence joins TRBV3-1 (or the pseudogene TRBV3-2) and TRBJ1-3; TRBD1 aligns across 7 bases. The germline CDR1 and CDR2 sequences are LGHDT and YNNKEL (reference sequence). This CDR3 has 18 amino acids. Germline trimming cut 4 bases from V and 2 bases from J; bases unmatched to any gene: 14. CDR3: CASSRPRGQSLTGNTIYF. The CDR3 DNA sequence: TGTGCCAGCAGCCGACCTCGGGGACAGTCACTTACTGGAAACACCATATATTTT.

The rearrangement uses TRBV19 and TRBJ2-7, with a weak D call TRBD1 (6 bases). This CDR3 comprises 14 residues. Germline V lookup: CDR1 LNHDA, CDR2 SQIVND (reference sequence). The ends were cut back, 7 bases at V and 1 base at J, with 14 bases in the middle. CDR3 DNA: TGTGCCAGTAAGAAACCAGGGGATTCCTACGAGCAGTACTTC. This encodes CASKKPGDSYEQYF.

This clone was seen once. J is TRBJ2-5 and V is TRBV30, with 8 bases fitting TRBD2. With V trimmed by 0 bases and J by 4 bases, 4 bases remained unmatched. Germline V gene lookup returns CDR1 GTSNPN and CDR2 SVGIG (reference sequence). This CDR3 region has 14 residues. CDR3 sequence: CAWSVMAGGETQYF. In nucleotides, the CDR3 is TGTGCCTGGAGTGTCATGGCGGGAGGAGAGACCCAGTACTTC.

The chain carries TRBV18 and TRBJ1-1; D unclear. The V gene lost 6 bases and the J gene lost 5 bases, with 10 bases spanning the gap. The germline CDR1 and CDR2 sequences are KGHSH and LQKENI. The CDR3 is made up of 12 amino acids. The CDR3: CASSVLYTEAFF. The CDR3 nucleotides read TGTGCCAGCTCCGTACTTTATACTGAAGCTTTCTTT.

The chain uses TRBV4-3 and TRBJ2-7; D possibly matches TRBD1 or TRBD2 (6 bases each). Trimming removed 1 base from V and 4 bases from J, with 14 bases in between. This CDR3 spans 15 amino acids. CDR1 LGHNA and CDR2 YSLEER come from the germline V gene. The CDR3 DNA reads as TGCGCCAGCAGCCAAGGGGCAGGAGGGGGATACGAGCAGTACTTC. Its protein product is CASSQGAGGGYEQYF.

A note on this clone: Additional DNA sequences in this sample encode the identical CDR3. The chain links TRBV18 to TRBJ2-3; D call uncertain. V lost 3 bases to trimming and J lost 1 base, with 5 bases between them. Germline V gives CDR1 KGHSH, CDR2 LQKENI. The CDR3 has 13 residues. This chain's CDR3 is CASSPDRTDTQYF. The CDR3, as DNA: TGTGCCAGCTCACCGGACCGCACAGATACGCAGTATTTT.

The V gene is TRBV7-8, the J gene TRBJ1-5, with 7 bases fitting TRBD1. This CDR3 has 14 amino acids. Germline loops: CDR1 SGHVS, CDR2 FQNEAQ. Losses at the gene ends were 3 bases for V and 7 bases for J; bases not matched to a gene: 6. In DNA, the CDR3 is TGTGCCAGCAGCTTCCGACAGGGAGTGCAGCCCCAGCATTTT. Residues: CASSFRQGVQPQHF.

The CDR3 sequence is CASSAPGGARLEQYF. DNA of the CDR3: TGTGCCAGCAGCGCCCCCGGCGGGGCGAGACTCGAGCAGTACTTC. V gene TRBV9 combines with J gene TRBJ2-7, with a possible D match to TRBD2 (6 bases). The V end lost 3 bases, the J end lost 6 bases, and 19 bases lay between the germline ends. The length of the CDR3 is 15 residues. The germline gives CDR1 SGDLS, CDR2 YYNGEE.

The V gene is TRBV19, the J gene TRBJ1-2; possibly TRBD1 for D (6 bases). Germline lookup yields CDR1 LNHDA and CDR2 SQIVND (reference sequence). The CDR3 contains 12 residues. Trimming removed 6 bases at V and 10 bases at J, with 15 bases between. The CDR3 sequence: CASRTVGQIYTF. In DNA, the CDR3 is TGTGCCAGTAGGACCGTTGGACAGATCTACACCTTC.

The chain employs TRBV29-1 and TRBJ2-3, with 8 bases aligning to TRBD1. The CDR3 sequence is 14 residues long. J lost 11 bases, V lost 4 bases, and 14 bases had no gene match. Germline CDR1 SQVTM, CDR2 ANQGSEA. CDR3 DNA: TGCAGCGTTGCCCAATCGGGACAGGTGGCCCAGCAGTATTTT. Its protein product is CSVAQSGQVAQQYF.

This rearrangement joins TRBV7-9 to TRBJ1-1; perhaps TRBD1 as D (6 bases). This CDR3 spans 14 amino acids. Germline V CDR1 and CDR2: SEHNR, FQNEAQ (reference sequence). V was pared by 7 bases and J by 1 base, with 13 bases between. CDR3 bases: TGTGCCAGCACCCTTAAGGACAGGAACACTGAAGCTTTCTTT. This translates into CASTLKDRNTEAFF.

The V and J genes are TRBV5-1 and TRBJ1-2; 7 bases are a match to TRBD1. Germline assignment: CDR1 SGHRS and CDR2 YFSETQ. J gave up 4 bases and V 5 bases, and 11 bases lay outside the gene matches. CDR3 size: 15 residues. CDR3 residues: CASSSAGQTIYGYTF. The CDR3 nucleotides are TGCGCCAGCAGTTCAGCGGGACAGACAATCTATGGCTACACCTTC.

V usage is TRBV27 and J usage is TRBJ1-2; D ambiguous. This CDR3 contains 13 residues. Trimming left V 3 bases short and J 8 bases short, with 13 bases between. CDR1 MNHEY and CDR2 SMNVEV come from the germline V gene (reference sequence). The CDR3 nucleotides are TGTGCCAGCAGTTTCAATTTGGGTTCGGGCTACACCTTC. This translates into CASSFNLGSGYTF.